Following are 29 T cell receptor beta chains from one sample sequenced in a study of cytomegalovirus exposure and HLA in healthy donors. The repertoire was sequenced with immunoSEQ multiplex PCR; TCRdb's copy has only in-frame clones and lacks some. Of 190,000 or so clones listed, approximately 83% are singletons. Sample: PBMCs. These receptor sequences come from a woman in her late teens or twenties in good health and CMV-seropositive.

This clone was counted a few times. This chain links TRBV9 with TRBJ1-3; no reliable D call. CDR3 size: 15 residues. V was cut by 4 bases and J by 11 bases, with 22 bases left in between. Germline V gene sequence: CDR1 SGDLS, CDR2 YYNGEE. CDR3 DNA: TGTGCCAGCAGCCTCGGAGGTAGAGGGATTGGGGCCATATATTTT. It codes for CASSLGGRGIGAIYF.

The chain couples TRBV7-9 to TRBJ1-2, with 8 bases identical to TRBD1. The V and J ends lost 5 bases and 3 bases, in that order; junction bases with no gene match: 14. CDR1 SEHNR and CDR2 FQNEAQ come from the germline V gene (reference sequence). This CDR3 has 17 amino acids. The CDR3 loop reads CASSPVVAGGVYYGYTF. CDR3 sequence (DNA): TGTGCCAGCAGCCCGGTGGTAGCAGGGGGCGTCTACTATGGCTACACCTTC.

The V call is TRBV2, the J call TRBJ1-4, with 10 bases aligning to TRBD1. There are 15 residues in the CDR3. Germline V lookup: CDR1 SNHLY, CDR2 FYNNEI. Trimming cost V 6 bases and J 7 bases; bases outside gene matches: 8. The CDR3 loop reads CASRPDRGLSEKLFF. CDR3 DNA: TGTGCCAGCAGACCCGACAGGGGGCTTAGTGAAAAACTGTTTTTT.

The gene calls are TRBV15 and TRBJ1-4; D unclear. Germline V gives CDR1 LNHNV, CDR2 YYDKDF (reference sequence). The CDR3 totals 16 residues. The V end lost 5 bases, the J end lost 0 bases, and 13 bases lay between the germline ends. The CDR3 protein is CATSPRTAATNEKLFF. The CDR3 nucleotides read TGTGCCACCAGCCCCCGCACGGCGGCAACTAATGAAAAACTGTTTTTT. Looking up the rest from reference TRBV15 and TRBJ1-4 gives the full variable domain: DAMVIQNPRYQVTQFGKPVTLSCSQTLNHNVMYWYQQKSSQAPKLLFHYYDKDFNNEADTPDNFQSRRPNTSFCFLDIRSPGLGDTAMYLCATSPRTAATNEKLFFGSGTQLSVL.

The V gene is TRBV13, the J gene TRBJ2-1, with 7 nucleotides matching TRBD1. Germline trimming cut 5 bases from V and 5 bases from J; bases unmatched to any gene: 6. The length of the CDR3 is 14 residues. In germline, CDR1 is PRHDT, CDR2 FYEKMQ (reference sequence). In DNA, the CDR3 is TGTGCCAGCAGCCGCTGGACAGGAGACAATGAGCAGTTCTTC. It translates to CASSRWTGDNEQFF.

The rearrangement links TRBV5-1 to TRBJ2-2; 7 nucleotides agree with TRBD2. This CDR3 contains 15 residues. Trimming took 4 bases from V and 6 from J; bases not matched to a gene: 9. Germline V gene sequence: CDR1 SGHRS, CDR2 YFSETQ. The chain's CDR3 is CASSPRPTSPGELFF. As DNA, the CDR3 is TGCGCCAGCAGCCCAAGACCGACTAGCCCCGGGGAGCTGTTTTTT. The full variable domain, its missing parts supplied by reference TRBV5-1 and TRBJ2-2, is KAGVTQTPRYLIKTRGQQVTLSCSPISGHRSVSWYQQTPGQGLQFLFEYFSETQRNKGNFPGRFSGRQFSNSRSEMNVSTLELGDSALYLCASSPRPTSPGELFFGEGSRLTVL.

This clone was seen only once. This chain uses TRBV11-3 with TRBJ2-3; a possible D gene is TRBD2 (5 bases). V was trimmed by 3 bases and J by 7 bases, leaving 17 bases between them. Germline CDR1 SGHNT, CDR2 YENEEA. The CDR3 is made up of 15 amino acids. CDR3 nucleotide sequence: TGTGCCAGCAGCTTTATGTTTGGCGGGTCAAATACGCAGTATTTT. It encodes CASSFMFGGSNTQYF.

The chain carries TRBV4-1 and TRBJ1-1; weak D call: TRBD1 (5 bases). Trimming removed 1 base at V and 4 bases at J, with 10 bases between. This CDR3 region has 14 residues. Per germline, CDR1 MGHRA and CDR2 YSYEKL. The CDR3 DNA sequence: TGCGCCAGCAGCCAAGGTGACAGAACCACTGAAGCTTTCTTT. As protein: CASSQGDRTTEAFF.

The genes are TRBV7-3 and TRBJ2-6, with D possibly TRBD2 on 5 matching bases. V dropped 2 bases and J dropped 0 bases, with 11 bases sitting between them. The CDR3 is made up of 17 amino acids. In germline, CDR1 is SGHTA, CDR2 FQGTGA. The CDR3, as DNA: TGTGCCAGCAGCTTAGGAGGAATATTCTCTGGGGCCAACGTCCTGACTTTC. This encodes CASSLGGIFSGANVLTF. The variable domain in full, with the rest retrieved from reference TRBV7-3 and TRBJ2-6, is GAGVSQTPSNKVTEKGKYVELRCDPISGHTALYWYRQSLGQGPEFLIYFQGTGAADDSGLPNDRFFAVRPEGSVSTLKIQRTERGDSAVYLCASSLGGIFSGANVLTFGAGSRLTVL.

The chain carries TRBV2 and TRBJ2-3; 9 nucleotides align to TRBD2. Looked up from germline, CDR1 is SNHLY and CDR2 is FYNNEI. The CDR3 has 18 amino acids. V trimming: 7 bases; J trimming: 1 base; junction bases outside the gene matches: 15. CDR3 region: CASKKGGGASDGTDTQYF. In DNA form, the CDR3 reads TGTGCCAGCAAAAAGGGCGGGGGGGCCTCTGATGGCACAGATACGCAGTATTTT.

This clone appeared a few times. The chain employs TRBV7-3 and TRBJ2-1; 11 nucleotides match TRBD2. This CDR3 contains 15 residues. V lost 8 bases to trimming and J lost 4 bases; unmatched junction nucleotides: 7. Germline V gene sequence: CDR1 SGHTA, CDR2 FQGTGA. CDR3 nucleotides: TGTGCCAGCGGCGAGACTAGCGGGGAATACAATGAGCAGTTCTTC. Translated, it gives CASGETSGEYNEQFF.

The rearrangement links TRBV2 to TRBJ2-3, with D possibly TRBD2 on 6 matching bases. Germline values: CDR1 SNHLY, CDR2 FYNNEI. This CDR3 contains 14 residues. Trimming pared 4 bases from V and 10 bases from J, leaving 18 bases between. Here the CDR3 DNA reads TGTGCCAGCAGTGTGGTAGGCGGGGTGGTGGCGCAGTATTTT. Translating gives CASSVVGGVVAQYF.

Only a few counts were recorded for this clone. In DNA, the CDR3 is TGCGCCAGCAGGACTGGGGGACAGGTGAACACCGGGGAGCTGTTTTTT. Translated, it gives CASRTGGQVNTGELFF. The chain combines TRBV5-1 with TRBJ2-2; 8 bases line up with TRBD1. Germline CDR1 SGHRS, CDR2 YFSETQ. With V trimmed by 5 bases and J by 1 base, 7 bases remained unmatched. The CDR3 contains 16 residues.

This chain connects TRBV7-2 to TRBJ1-6, with 8 bases fitting TRBD1. V was pared by 1 base and J by 11 bases, with 4 bases of the junction left unmatched. This CDR3 is 14 amino acids long. The germline CDR1 and CDR2 sequences are SGHTA and FQGNSA. CDR3 nucleotide sequence: TGTGCCAGCAGCTTAGGGACAGGGCGCACACCCCTCCACTTT. Its translation: CASSLGTGRTPLHF.

CDR3 residues: CASSVGGPRSSYNSPLHF. The CDR3 nucleotides are TGTGCCAGCAGCGTAGGCGGGCCTCGGAGCTCCTATAATTCACCCCTCCACTTT. The rearrangement links TRBV9 to TRBJ1-6; D unclear. The CDR3 runs 18 residues. V was trimmed by 0 bases and J by 0 bases, leaving 13 bases between them. The germline V gene encodes CDR1 SGDLS and CDR2 YYNGEE.

CDR3 in amino acids: CASSSETVAFF. CDR3 in DNA: TGTGCCAGCTCTAGCGAGACCGTAGCTTTCTTT. The rearrangement links TRBV18 to TRBJ1-1, with D uncertain. From germline, CDR1 is KGHSH and CDR2 LQKENI. This CDR3 region has 11 residues. Trimming cost V 6 bases and J 10 bases, with 12 bases left between them.

This clone was detected only once. The J gene is TRBJ1-4, the V gene TRBV6-5, with D maybe TRBD1 (6 bases). V shed 5 bases and J shed 7 bases, with 17 bases lying between them. This CDR3 has 15 residues. Germline CDR1 MNHEY, CDR2 SVGAGI. The CDR3 region is CASSVGQGSIEKLFF. The CDR3 coding sequence is TGTGCCAGCAGTGTAGGGCAGGGGTCGATTGAAAAACTGTTTTTT.

J is TRBJ2-5 and V is TRBV9; a weak D match, TRBD1 (7 bases). The length of the CDR3 is 14 residues. The V and J ends lost 2 bases and 5 bases respectively, with 13 bases between them. Germline values: CDR1 SGDLS, CDR2 YYNGEE. The CDR3 DNA sequence: TGTGCCAGCAGCGTCCAGGGGGGAGAGGAGACCCAGTACTTC. It is translated as CASSVQGGEETQYF.

This clone appeared a single time. The CDR3 coding sequence is TGTGCCAGCAGCGGGCTAGCGGGGTACACAGATACGCAGTATTTT. This codes for CASSGLAGYTDTQYF. The V gene is TRBV11-2, the J gene TRBJ2-3, with 9 bases lining up with TRBD2. The V gene end was trimmed by 5 bases and the J gene end by 2 bases; junction bases not matched to a gene: 5. The CDR3 is 15 amino acids. The V gene's germline CDR1 is SGHAT and CDR2 FQNNGV.

Only a few counts were recorded for this clone. CDR3 region: CASRSDRRAFF. The CDR3, as DNA: TGTGCCAGCAGATCGGACAGGCGGGCTTTCTTT. The chain combines TRBV11-2 with TRBJ1-1; 7 bases fit TRBD1. The V gene's germline CDR1 is SGHAT and CDR2 FQNNGV. The CDR3 spans 11 residues. J lost 11 bases, V lost 6 bases, and 6 bases had no gene match.

The CDR3 DNA is TGCAGCGCAGGGACTAGCGGGGGAGAAGAGACCCAGTACTTC. Amino acids: CSAGTSGGEETQYF. V and J are TRBV29-1 and TRBJ2-5, with 14 positions matching TRBD2. CDR1 is SQVTM and CDR2 is ANQGSEA in the germline V gene. The ends lost 7 bases at V and 3 bases at J; junction bases unmatched: 4. CDR3 length: 14 residues.

This chain uses TRBV9 with TRBJ2-7; 9 bases fit TRBD2. Germline V lookup: CDR1 SGDLS, CDR2 YYNGEE. CDR3 length: 15 amino acids. After removal of 0 bases from V and 4 bases from J, the junction contained 5 bases not matched to a gene. CDR3 sequence: CASSVDGSGGYEQYF. CDR3 coding DNA: TGTGCCAGCAGCGTAGATGGTAGCGGGGGTTACGAGCAGTACTTC.

To note about this clone: This same CDR3 is encoded by further DNA sequences in the sample. The chain has TRBV5-1 and TRBJ1-4, with D unclear. There are 13 residues in the CDR3. Trimming stripped 0 bases from V and 5 bases from J, with 5 bases between. CDR1 is SGHRS and CDR2 is YFSETQ in the germline V gene. The DNA of the CDR3 is TGCGCCAGCAGCTTGGCCGTCAATGAAAAACTGTTTTTT. Its translation: CASSLAVNEKLFF.

The chain recombines TRBV29-1 with TRBJ2-1; no firm D call. This CDR3 spans 10 amino acids. Germline V gives CDR1 SQVTM, CDR2 ANQGSEA. Trimming removed 6 bases from V and 5 bases from J, with 5 bases in between. CDR3 sequence reads: CSVGDNEQFF. The CDR3 DNA reads TGCAGCGTCGGAGACAATGAGCAGTTCTTC.

This chain uses TRBV29-1 with TRBJ2-1; D is possibly TRBD1 (6 bases). Trimming took 5 bases from V and 9 from J, leaving 23 bases between them. The CDR3 is 15 residues long. CDR1 SQVTM and CDR2 ANQGSEA come from the germline V gene. The DNA of the CDR3 is TGCAGCGTTAGATTAGTAGGACAGCCTAGGGGTGAGCAGTTCTTC. Protein sequence: CSVRLVGQPRGEQFF.

V gene TRBV6-5 combines with J gene TRBJ1-1; 7 bases agree with TRBD1. V was pared by 1 base and J by 6 bases, with 2 bases of the junction left unmatched. The CDR3 is 13 residues long. Germline CDR1 reads MNHEY; CDR2 reads SVGAGI. DNA of the CDR3: TGTGCCAGCAGTTACTTCCAGGGGGCTGAAGCTTTCTTT. This translates into CASSYFQGAEAFF.

The chain recombines TRBV27 with TRBJ2-5, with TRBD2 matching over 7 bases. The CDR3 runs 15 residues. The J segment lost 2 bases and the V segment lost 0 bases, leaving 3 bases of the junction unmatched. Per the germline V gene, CDR1 is MNHEY and CDR2 is SMNVEV (reference sequence). CDR3 residues: CASSLSAGRQETQYF. The CDR3 DNA is TGTGCCAGCAGTTTATCCGCCGGGAGGCAAGAGACCCAGTACTTC.

The chain couples TRBV6-5 to TRBJ1-1; possible D gene TRBD1, 5 bases. Per germline, CDR1 MNHEY and CDR2 SVGAGI. The CDR3 runs to 14 residues. V lost 2 bases and J lost 1, with 8 bases in between. The CDR3 region has the DNA TGTGCCAGCAGTTACAGGGGAGGGAACACTGAAGCTTTCTTT. Translation gives CASSYRGGNTEAFF.

The chain is built from TRBV2 and TRBJ2-7, with TRBD2 as a possible D gene (5 bases). The CDR3 is 14 amino acids. Germline V gene data show CDR1 as SNHLY and CDR2 as FYNNEI. The V gene lost 7 bases and the J gene lost 0 bases, with 13 bases spanning the gap. The CDR3 DNA reads TGTGCCAGCATCCGGACTTACAGCTCCTACGAGCAGTACTTC. Its protein product is CASIRTYSSYEQYF.